The 21 T cell receptor beta chains reported below all come from one sample, sequenced in a study of blood T cell repertoires in COVID-19. Generated by immunoSEQ multiplex PCR, the TCRdb table keeps only in-frame clones and is missing some. The sample includes some 200,000 clones, under 90% seen only once; the top ten take around 4.5%. The sequenced sample was peripheral blood. These receptors were taken from a man over 45 with acute or convalescent COVID-19.

This chain links TRBV30 with TRBJ2-5, with a possible D match to TRBD2 (6 bases). Per germline, CDR1 GTSNPN and CDR2 SVGIG (reference sequence). Trimming removed 5 bases from V and 4 bases from J, with 11 bases in between. The CDR3 contains 12 residues. The CDR3 here is CAWGGRRETQYF. The CDR3 DNA follows: TGTGCCTGGGGTGGGAGGCGAGAGACCCAGTACTTC.

J is TRBJ1-6 and V is TRBV6-5; the D gene is possibly TRBD1 (6 bases). The CDR3 sequence is 15 residues long. Per germline, CDR1 MNHEY and CDR2 SVGAGI. V lost 6 bases to trimming and J lost 7 bases, with 16 bases between them. In DNA, the CDR3 is TGTGCCAGCAGGCCACGACAGGATCGGAATTCACCCCTCCACTTT. It translates to CASRPRQDRNSPLHF.

This chain uses TRBV3-1 (or the pseudogene TRBV3-2) with TRBJ1-5; 7 positions agree with TRBD1. This CDR3 is built from 13 residues. Looked up from germline, CDR1 is LGHDT and CDR2 is YNNKEL (reference sequence). Germline trimming cut 8 bases from V and 5 bases from J; bases unmatched to any gene: 6. In nucleotides, the CDR3 is TGTGCCAGCGGACCGACAGGGTATCAGCCCCAGCATTTT. This sequence encodes CASGPTGYQPQHF.

The chain employs TRBV6-5 and TRBJ1-1; D not certain. Germline CDR1 and CDR2: MNHEY and SVGAGI. The length of the CDR3 is 15 residues. V gave up 10 bases and J gave up 1 base, with 19 bases separating them. The CDR3 sequence is CATTPALGANTEAFF. CDR3 sequence (DNA): TGTGCCACCACCCCTGCATTGGGAGCGAACACTGAAGCTTTCTTT.

The rearrangement joins TRBV5-4 to TRBJ2-3; TRBD1 aligns across 7 bases. Trimming took 4 bases from V and 2 from J; bases not matched to a gene: 7. In germline, CDR1 is SGHNT, CDR2 YYREEE (reference sequence). This CDR3 has 15 amino acids. CDR3 sequence: CASSILQGNTDTQYF. DNA of the CDR3: TGTGCCAGCAGCATCCTACAGGGGAACACAGATACGCAGTATTTT.

V gene TRBV18 combines with J gene TRBJ2-5, with 9 nucleotides matching TRBD1. Germline V gives CDR1 KGHSH, CDR2 LQKENI. Losses at the gene ends were 6 bases for V and 5 bases for J; bases not matched to a gene: 13. CDR3 length: 16 residues. DNA of the CDR3: TGTGCCAGCTCCCTCGGACAGGGGAGCCGGGGGGAGACCCAGTACTTC. Translating it yields CASSLGQGSRGETQYF. Together with reference TRBV18 and TRBJ2-5, the CDR3 gives the full variable domain: NAGVMQNPRHLVRRRGQEARLRCSPMKGHSHVYWYRQLPEEGLKFMVYLQKENIIDESGMPKERFSAEFPKEGPSILRIQQVVRGDSAAYFCASSLGQGSRGETQYFGPGTRLLVL.

V and J are TRBV4-2 and TRBJ2-5; the match to TRBD2 covers 10 bases. V was pared by 3 bases and J by 5 bases, with 3 bases of the junction left unmatched. Germline loops: CDR1 LGHNA, CDR2 YNFKEQ. The CDR3 sequence is 14 residues long. CDR3 DNA sequence: TGTGCCAGCAGCCAGACTAGCGGGCGTGAGACCCAGTACTTC. Protein: CASSQTSGRETQYF.

The chain combines TRBV6-2 or TRBV6-3 with TRBJ1-5; D unclear. Trimming stripped 2 bases from V and 3 bases from J, with 8 bases between. The CDR3 extends over 14 amino acids. In germline, CDR1 is MNHEY, CDR2 SVGEGT. CDR3 sequence: CASSYSSSNQPQHF. The CDR3 DNA sequence: TGTGCCAGCAGTTACAGTAGTTCCAATCAGCCCCAGCATTTT.

The rearrangement uses TRBV7-8 and TRBJ2-1, with TRBD2 as a possible D gene (6 bases). CDR1 SGHVS and CDR2 FQNEAQ come from the germline V gene. With 0 bases removed from V and 6 bases from J, the gap between germline ends came to 12 bases. CDR3 length: 15 amino acids. As DNA, the CDR3 is TGTGCCAGCAGCTTAGCACCGGGACTCGGCAATGAGCAGTTCTTC. It codes for CASSLAPGLGNEQFF.

This clone is a singleton in its sample. V and J are TRBV29-1 and TRBJ2-7; TRBD1 matches 12 bases. The germline CDR1 and CDR2 sequences are SQVTM and ANQGSEA. Unmatched junction bases numbered 3, after V lost 7 bases and J lost 5 bases. The length of the CDR3 is 12 residues. CDR3 bases: TGCAGCGCTGGGACAGGGGGCAACGAGCAGTACTTC. Protein sequence: CSAGTGGNEQYF.

The chain employs TRBV19 and TRBJ2-2; 10 nucleotides match TRBD2. CDR3 length equals 16 residues. Trimming removed 6 bases from V and 1 base from J; junction bases left unmatched: 5. Germline assignment: CDR1 LNHDA and CDR2 SQIVND (reference sequence). CDR3 in DNA: TGTGCCAGTAGACCGTCTAGCGGGGGGAACACCGGGGAGCTGTTTTTT. This sequence encodes CASRPSSGGNTGELFF. The variable domain in full, completed from reference TRBV19 and TRBJ2-2, reads DGGITQSPKYLFRKEGQNVTLSCEQNLNHDAMYWYRQDPGQGLRLIYYSQIVNDFQKGDIAEGYSVSREKKESFPLTVTSAQKNPTAFYLCASRPSSGGNTGELFFGEGSRLTVL.

About this clone itself: Just one base apart from a much larger clone, this may be a read error. The same CDR3 is also encoded by other DNA sequences in this sample. This sequence joins TRBV6-5 and TRBJ2-7; 11 bases agree with TRBD1. Germline V gives CDR1 MNHEY, CDR2 SVGAGI. The CDR3 extends over 14 amino acids. J was trimmed by 6 bases and V by 2 bases; bases with no gene match: 3. Here the CDR3 reads CASSYTGQGAEQYF. The CDR3 DNA reads as TGTGCCAGCAGTTACACCGGACAGGGGGCCGAGCAGTACTTC.

V usage is TRBV5-1 and J usage is TRBJ2-3; a possible D gene is TRBD2 (5 bases). The V gene lost 1 base and the J gene lost 3 bases, with 9 bases spanning the gap. The CDR3 totals 14 residues. CDR1 is SGHRS and CDR2 is YFSETQ in the germline V gene. The chain's CDR3 is CASSLSLETDTQYF. Here the CDR3 DNA reads TGCGCCAGCAGCTTGTCACTAGAGACAGATACGCAGTATTTT.

CDR3 in amino acids: CASSSQGAGTGKLFF. CDR3 DNA: TGTGCCAGCAGCTCCCAGGGTGCAGGCACGGGAAAACTGTTTTTT. This chain joins TRBV7-2 and TRBJ1-4; the D gene is possibly TRBD1 (5 bases). CDR3 length equals 15 residues. The ends were cut back, 4 bases at V and 10 bases at J, with 19 bases in the middle. Germline-derived CDR1 and CDR2 are SGHTA and FQGNSA.

The rearrangement links TRBV6-1 to TRBJ1-4, with D possibly matching TRBD1 (6 bases). This CDR3 is 17 amino acids long. V dropped 3 bases and J dropped 4 bases, with 18 bases sitting between them. Germline loops: CDR1 MNHNS, CDR2 SASEGT. In DNA form, the CDR3 reads TGTGCCAGCAGTGAGGGGCCCCCAGGGGCTGTTAATGAAAAACTGTTTTTT. Protein product: CASSEGPPGAVNEKLFF.

V gene TRBV6-5 combines with J gene TRBJ2-7, with 8 positions matching TRBD1. Germline V gene data show CDR1 as MNHEY and CDR2 as SVGAGI. The ends lost 2 bases at V and 4 bases at J; junction bases unmatched: 7. The CDR3 spans 15 residues. For the CDR3, the DNA is TGTGCCAGCAGTTACGGGACAGGAACTGGGTACGAGCAGTACTTC. Translating gives CASSYGTGTGYEQYF.

The chain recombines TRBV30 with TRBJ2-7, with D maybe TRBD2 (6 bases). Between the trimmed V and J ends, which lost 4 bases and 6 bases, there was a span of 13 bases. CDR3 size: 12 residues. Germline CDR1 GTSNPN, CDR2 SVGIG (reference sequence). CDR3: CAWTGWRGEQYF. The CDR3 nucleotides are TGTGCCTGGACTGGCTGGCGGGGCGAGCAGTACTTC.

The chain combines TRBV4-1 with TRBJ1-2; D perhaps matches TRBD1 (5 bases). Per germline, CDR1 MGHRA and CDR2 YSYEKL. The CDR3 is made up of 13 amino acids. Trimming cost V 4 bases and J 6 bases, with 12 bases left between them. This CDR3 reads CASSLLGGNGYTF. CDR3 bases: TGCGCCAGCAGCCTCTTGGGGGGGAATGGCTACACCTTC.

The genes are TRBV3-1 (or the pseudogene TRBV3-2) and TRBJ1-2, with a weak D call TRBD1 (5 bases). The V end lost 1 base, the J end lost 4 bases, and 13 bases lay between the germline ends. The CDR3 has 15 amino acids. Germline V gives CDR1 LGHDT, CDR2 YNNKEL (reference sequence). CDR3 sequence (DNA): TGTGCCAGCAGCCAAGGGGGGGACGGCCTCTATGGCTACACCTTC. The encoded protein is CASSQGGDGLYGYTF.

Points on this clone: Other DNA sequences in this sample translate to the same CDR3. The V gene is TRBV2, the J gene TRBJ1-4; 7 nucleotides agree with TRBD1. The V gene's germline CDR1 is SNHLY and CDR2 FYNNEI. J was trimmed by 0 bases and V by 4 bases; bases with no gene match: 2. The CDR3 totals 15 residues. The CDR3 protein is CASSGGTATNEKLFF. The CDR3 nucleotides are TGTGCCAGCAGTGGGGGGACAGCAACTAATGAAAAACTGTTTTTT.

This CDR3 reads CATATGGNNQPQHF. The CDR3 bases are TGTGCCACCGCGACGGGGGGGAATAATCAGCCCCAGCATTTT. This sequence joins TRBV2 and TRBJ1-5; possible D gene TRBD1, 5 bases. The CDR3 spans 14 residues. Per the germline V gene, CDR1 is SNHLY and CDR2 is FYNNEI. Trimming stripped 10 bases from V and 4 bases from J, with 17 bases between.